This passage covers 24 T cell receptor beta chains from one sample sequenced in a study of cytomegalovirus exposure and HLA in healthy donors. 60 Vbeta and 13 Jbeta primers were used in PCR. Sequencing used immunoSEQ multiplex PCR; TCRdb keeps in-frame clones, though not all of them. The sample table sets out approximately 110,000 clones. The sequencing input was PBMCs. The receptors come from a man in his fifties or sixties in good health and CMV-seronegative.

The chain uses TRBV9 and TRBJ2-2, with D perhaps TRBD2 (6 bases). Trimming removed 2 bases from V and 4 bases from J, with 18 bases in between. Germline V gives CDR1 SGDLS, CDR2 YYNGEE. The CDR3 spans 17 residues. The CDR3 spells CASSVGGTGRSTGELFF. In nucleotides, the CDR3 is TGTGCCAGCAGCGTCGGCGGGACGGGGCGTAGCACCGGGGAGCTGTTTTTT.

This chain links TRBV13 with TRBJ1-5; 9 positions match TRBD1. Trimming cost V 5 bases and J 5 bases; bases outside gene matches: 1. CDR3 length: 13 residues. CDR1 PRHDT and CDR2 FYEKMQ come from the germline V gene (reference sequence). CDR3 bases: TGTGCCAGCAGCCGGGACAGGGATCAGCCCCAGCATTTT. It is translated as CASSRDRDQPQHF.

The V call is TRBV11-2, the J call TRBJ2-1, with no clear D. The CDR3 extends over 16 amino acids. Per the germline V gene, CDR1 is SGHAT and CDR2 is FQNNGV. The V end lost 2 bases, the J end lost 0 bases, and 11 bases lay between the germline ends. As DNA, the CDR3 is TGTGCCAGCAGCTTATCCGCGCTGAGCTCCTACAATGAGCAGTTCTTC. Protein product: CASSLSALSSYNEQFF.

The chain couples TRBV9 to TRBJ2-3; D unresolved. Trimming removed 0 bases from V and 0 bases from J, with 5 bases in between. The CDR3 covers 14 residues. The germline CDR1 and CDR2 sequences are SGDLS and YYNGEE. The CDR3 region is CASSVASSTDTQYF. Written as DNA, the CDR3 is TGTGCCAGCAGCGTAGCAAGCAGCACAGATACGCAGTATTTT.

The rearrangement links TRBV29-1 to TRBJ2-3; 10 nucleotides align to TRBD1. Germline V gene data show CDR1 as SQVTM and CDR2 as ANQGSEA. V dropped 0 bases and J dropped 7; count of bases not matched to a gene: 4. The CDR3 is 14 amino acids. DNA of the CDR3: TGCAGCGTTGAAGACGGGACAGGGGCAAATACGCAGTATTTT. It is translated as CSVEDGTGANTQYF.

The chain is built from TRBV6-1 and TRBJ2-4, with a possible D match to TRBD2 (6 bases). V dropped 3 bases and J dropped 2 bases, with 8 bases sitting between them. Germline V gives CDR1 MNHNS, CDR2 SASEGT. The CDR3 contains 14 residues. CDR3 DNA sequence: TGTGCCAGCAGTGAGGGACTGTCCAAAAACATTCAGTACTTC. Its translation: CASSEGLSKNIQYF.

Note on this clone: At one end the junction does not follow the germline gene, possibly because of a read error. Other DNA variants within this sample encode the same CDR3. This chain links TRBV5-4 with TRBJ2-7, with D possibly matching TRBD1 (5 bases). The CDR3 is 13 amino acids. From germline, CDR1 is SGHNT and CDR2 YYREEE (reference sequence). The CDR3 reads CASSLWSRDEQYF. The CDR3 DNA follows: TGTGCCAGTAGCTTATGGTCCAGGGACGAGCAGTACTTC. Combining the CDR3 with reference TRBV5-4 and TRBJ2-7 gives the whole variable domain ETGVTQSPTHLIKTRGQQVTLRCSSQSGHNTVSWYQQALGQGPQFIFQYYREEENGRGNFPPRFSGLQFPNYSSELNVNALELDDSALYLCASSLWSRDEQYFGPGTRLTVT.

The rearrangement links TRBV2 to TRBJ2-7; the D gene is possibly TRBD1 (5 bases). Germline CDR1 and CDR2: SNHLY and FYNNEI. The CDR3 sequence is 14 residues long. V shed 1 base and J shed 2 bases, with 9 bases lying between them. For the CDR3, the DNA is TGTGCCAGCAGTGAAGGGGGCGGACCCTACGAGCAGTACTTC. This encodes CASSEGGGPYEQYF.

The chain links TRBV9 to TRBJ1-2; 8 nucleotides match TRBD1. V lost 3 bases and J lost 3; bases outside the gene matches: 7. Germline-derived CDR1 and CDR2 are SGDLS and YYNGEE. The CDR3 has 15 amino acids. The CDR3 bases are TGTGCCAGCAGCGCCGGTCAGGGGGCGGACTATGGCTACACCTTC. This translates into CASSAGQGADYGYTF.

V and J are TRBV6-5 and TRBJ2-3; D gene uncertain. This CDR3 region has 15 residues. The V end lost 0 bases, the J end lost 2 bases, and 9 bases lay between the germline ends. Germline V CDR1 and CDR2: MNHEY, SVGAGI. The CDR3 DNA follows: TGTGCCAGCAGTTACTCCAGTCCAGACACAGATACGCAGTATTTT. The encoded protein is CASSYSSPDTDTQYF.

The rearrangement uses TRBV4-3 and TRBJ1-4, with D hard to call. The V end lost 1 base, the J end lost 7 bases, and 13 bases lay between the germline ends. Germline CDR1 LGHNA, CDR2 YSLEER. The CDR3 extends over 15 amino acids. The CDR3 reads CASSQVVETAEKLFF. The DNA for the CDR3 is TGCGCCAGCAGCCAAGTGGTAGAAACAGCTGAAAAACTGTTTTTT.

The rearrangement joins TRBV15 to TRBJ2-1; a possible D gene is TRBD1 (5 bases). V was shortened by 1 base and J by 2 bases, with 6 bases between the two germline ends. Germline CDR1 LNHNV, CDR2 YYDKDF (reference sequence). The CDR3 has 14 residues. The CDR3 reads CATSRGQTYNEQFF. The DNA for the CDR3 is TGTGCCACCAGCAGAGGACAGACCTACAATGAGCAGTTCTTC.

This chain links TRBV4-2 with TRBJ1-2; possibly TRBD1 for D (5 bases). V shed 5 bases and J shed 7 bases, with 17 bases lying between them. Germline V lookup: CDR1 LGHNA, CDR2 YNFKEQ. CDR3 length: 14 residues. The CDR3 loop is CASSGQRGEAGYTF. CDR3 bases: TGTGCCAGCAGCGGGCAGAGAGGGGAGGCTGGCTACACCTTC.

V and J are TRBV30 and TRBJ2-7; perhaps TRBD2 as D (5 bases). The CDR3 has 12 residues. The germline CDR1 and CDR2 sequences are GTSNPN and SVGIG (reference sequence). Trimming took 6 bases from V and 1 from J, leaving 10 bases between them. CDR3 bases: TGTGCCTGCGCGAGCGGTTCCTACGAGCAGTACTTC. Its protein product is CACASGSYEQYF.

V gene TRBV10-3 combines with J gene TRBJ1-2; D is uncertain. The V end lost 2 bases, the J end lost 8 bases, and 9 bases lay between the germline ends. CDR3 length: 12 amino acids. Germline V gene sequence: CDR1 ENHRY, CDR2 SYGVKD. CDR3 in amino acids: CAISEPNLGYTF. CDR3 coding DNA: TGTGCCATCAGTGAGCCGAACTTAGGCTACACCTTC.

The chain carries TRBV7-8 and TRBJ2-1; D remains unclear. The CDR3 has 12 residues. V was cut by 0 bases and J by 9 bases, with 6 bases left in between. Per the germline V gene, CDR1 is SGHVS and CDR2 is FQNEAQ. The CDR3 bases are TGTGCCAGCAGCTTAGCGCTCGGTGAGCAGTTCTTC. Amino acid sequence: CASSLALGEQFF.

The rearrangement joins TRBV6-5 to TRBJ1-1; 7 bases match TRBD1. Germline CDR1 and CDR2: MNHEY and SVGAGI. J was trimmed by 8 bases and V by 6 bases; bases with no gene match: 9. CDR3 length: 13 residues. CDR3 DNA: TGTGCCAGCAGCCACGGCGACAGGGCGGAAGCTTTCTTT. Its protein product is CASSHGDRAEAFF.

The chain couples TRBV6-5 to TRBJ2-3; TRBD2 aligns across 12 bases. CDR3 length: 16 amino acids. Looked up from germline, CDR1 is MNHEY and CDR2 is SVGAGI. V dropped 4 bases and J dropped 6; count of bases not matched to a gene: 8. The DNA of the CDR3 is TGTGCCAGCAGTTCTCCTAGCGGGGGGGCCCAGGATACGCAGTATTTT. Amino acids: CASSSPSGGAQDTQYF.

The chain uses TRBV4-2 and TRBJ2-3; D remains unclear. The V and J ends lost 1 base and 0 bases respectively, with 14 bases between them. The CDR3 has 17 residues. Germline lookup yields CDR1 LGHNA and CDR2 YNFKEQ. The CDR3: CASSQGSSPLSTDTQYF. The CDR3 DNA follows: TGTGCCAGCAGCCAAGGATCCAGTCCCCTTAGCACAGATACGCAGTATTTT.

This chain's CDR3 is CASSLPGGLGYTF. CDR3 in DNA: TGTGCCAGCAGCTTACCAGGGGGCCTTGGCTACACCTTC. The chain links TRBV7-9 to TRBJ1-2, with 8 bases identical to TRBD1. Per germline, CDR1 SEHNR and CDR2 FQNEAQ (reference sequence). The CDR3 runs to 13 residues. The V and J ends lost 2 bases and 7 bases, in that order; junction bases with no gene match: 3. The whole variable domain, filled in from reference TRBV7-9 and TRBJ1-2, reads DTGVSQNPRHKITKRGQNVTFRCDPISEHNRLYWYRQTLGQGPEFLTYFQNEAQLEKSRLLSDRFSAERPKGSFSTLEIQRTEQGDSAMYLCASSLPGGLGYTFGSGTRLTVV.

The chain has TRBV5-6 and TRBJ2-1; 12 nucleotides line up with TRBD2. After removal of 4 bases from V and 10 bases from J, the junction contained 6 bases not matched to a gene. The CDR3 is made up of 14 amino acids. Germline loops: CDR1 SGHDT, CDR2 YYEEEE. The CDR3 loop reads CASSPEGTSGEQFF. The CDR3 nucleotides read TGTGCCAGCAGCCCGGAGGGGACTAGCGGGGAGCAGTTCTTC.

This chain uses TRBV27 with TRBJ2-2, with 11 bases that match TRBD2. After removal of 5 bases from V and 4 bases from J, the junction contained 3 bases not matched to a gene. The CDR3 is made up of 15 amino acids. Germline V gene data show CDR1 as MNHEY and CDR2 as SMNVEV (reference sequence). The CDR3 sequence: CASSTSGSSTGELFF. The CDR3, as DNA: TGTGCCAGCAGTACTAGCGGGAGCTCCACCGGGGAGCTGTTTTTT.

V gene TRBV19 combines with J gene TRBJ2-3; 8 bases are a match to TRBD2. V gave up 3 bases and J gave up 2 bases; unmatched junction bases: 7. In germline, CDR1 is LNHDA, CDR2 SQIVND (reference sequence). The CDR3 is 16 residues long. CDR3 in amino acids: CASSIFAGGPTDTQYF. The CDR3 region has the DNA TGTGCCAGTAGTATTTTCGCGGGAGGCCCCACAGATACGCAGTATTTT. The entire variable domain, with the rest obtained from reference TRBV19 and TRBJ2-3, is as follows: DGGITQSPKYLFRKEGQNVTLSCEQNLNHDAMYWYRQDPGQGLRLIYYSQIVNDFQKGDIAEGYSVSREKKESFPLTVTSAQKNPTAFYLCASSIFAGGPTDTQYFGPGTRLTVL.

V gene TRBV25-1 combines with J gene TRBJ2-7; tentative D call: TRBD1 (6 bases). This CDR3 spans 14 amino acids. Deletions cut 7 bases from V and 2 bases from J, with 15 bases between. Germline CDR1 and CDR2: MGHDK and SYGVNS. The CDR3 DNA sequence: TGTGCCAGCACCTCCGGGACACCACCCTACGAGCAGTACTTC. Translating it yields CASTSGTPPYEQYF.